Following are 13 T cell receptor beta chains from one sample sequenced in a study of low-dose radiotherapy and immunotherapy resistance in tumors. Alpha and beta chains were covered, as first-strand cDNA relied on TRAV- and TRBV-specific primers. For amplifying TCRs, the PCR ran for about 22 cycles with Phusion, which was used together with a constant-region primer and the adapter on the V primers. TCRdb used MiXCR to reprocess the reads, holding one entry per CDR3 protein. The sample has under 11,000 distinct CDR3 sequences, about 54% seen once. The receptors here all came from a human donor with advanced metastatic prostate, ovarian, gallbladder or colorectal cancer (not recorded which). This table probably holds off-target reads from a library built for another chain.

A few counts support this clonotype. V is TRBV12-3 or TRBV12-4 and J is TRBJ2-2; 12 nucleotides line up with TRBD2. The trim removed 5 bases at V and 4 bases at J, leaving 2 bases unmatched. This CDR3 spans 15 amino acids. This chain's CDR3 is CASSTLAGGTGELFF. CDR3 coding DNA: TGTGCCAGCAGTACACTAGCGGGAGGCACCGGGGAGCTGTTTTTT.

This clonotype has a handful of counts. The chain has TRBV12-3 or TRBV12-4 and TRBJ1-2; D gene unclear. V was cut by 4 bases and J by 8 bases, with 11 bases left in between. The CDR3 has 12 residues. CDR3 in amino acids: CASSSRMLGYTF. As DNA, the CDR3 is TGTGCCAGCAGTTCCCGAATGCTCGGCTACACCTTC.

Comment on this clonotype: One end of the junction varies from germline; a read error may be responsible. The CDR3 protein is CASSLAEWGNEQFF. The CDR3 DNA is TGCGCCAGCAGTTTGGCCGAATGGGGCAATGAGCAGTTCTTC. This chain links TRBV5-1 with TRBJ2-1; D not resolved. Germline CDR1 reads SGHRS; CDR2 reads YFSETQ. The CDR3 runs to 14 residues.

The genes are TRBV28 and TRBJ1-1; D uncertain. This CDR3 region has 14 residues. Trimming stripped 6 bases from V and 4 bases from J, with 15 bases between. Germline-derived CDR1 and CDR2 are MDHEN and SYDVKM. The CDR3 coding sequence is TGTGCCAGCAGCCTAATCCAGATGGGCACTGAAGCTTTCTTT. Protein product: CASSLIQMGTEAFF.

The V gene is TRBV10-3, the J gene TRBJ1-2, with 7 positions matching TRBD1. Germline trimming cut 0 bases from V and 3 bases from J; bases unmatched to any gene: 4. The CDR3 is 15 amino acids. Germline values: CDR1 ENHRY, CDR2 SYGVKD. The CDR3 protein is CAISESGGAHYGYTF. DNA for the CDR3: TGTGCCATCAGTGAGTCAGGGGGCGCGCACTATGGCTACACCTTC.

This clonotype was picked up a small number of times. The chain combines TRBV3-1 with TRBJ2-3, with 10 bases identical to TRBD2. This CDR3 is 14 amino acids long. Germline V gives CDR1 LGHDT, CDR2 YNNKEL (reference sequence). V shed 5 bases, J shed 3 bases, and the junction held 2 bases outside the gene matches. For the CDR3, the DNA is TGTGCCAGCAGCAGCGGGAGGGGGACAGATACGCAGTATTTT. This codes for CASSSGRGTDTQYF.

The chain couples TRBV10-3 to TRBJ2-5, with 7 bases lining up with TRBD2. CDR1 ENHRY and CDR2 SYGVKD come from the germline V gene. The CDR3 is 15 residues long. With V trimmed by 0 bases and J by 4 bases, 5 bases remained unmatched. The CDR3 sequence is CAISESGREGETQYF. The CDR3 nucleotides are TGTGCCATCAGTGAGTCGGGCAGGGAGGGAGAGACCCAGTACTTC.

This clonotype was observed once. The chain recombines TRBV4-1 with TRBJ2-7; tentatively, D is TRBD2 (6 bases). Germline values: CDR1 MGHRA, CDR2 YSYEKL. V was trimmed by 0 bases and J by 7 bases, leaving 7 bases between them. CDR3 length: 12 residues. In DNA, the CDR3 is TGCGCCAGCAGCCAAGAGGGGGGTGAGCAGTACTTC. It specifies CASSQEGGEQYF.

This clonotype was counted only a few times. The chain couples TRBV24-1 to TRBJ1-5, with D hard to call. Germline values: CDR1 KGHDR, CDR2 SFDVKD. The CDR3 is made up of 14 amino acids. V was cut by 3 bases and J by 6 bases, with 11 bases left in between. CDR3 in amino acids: CATSDPGVAQPQHF. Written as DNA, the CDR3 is TGTGCCACCAGTGATCCAGGCGTTGCTCAGCCCCAGCATTTT.

The CDR3 protein is CASKELSTDTQYF. In nucleotides, the CDR3 is TGTGCCAGCAAGGAACTTTCCACAGATACGCAGTATTTT. V and J are TRBV2 and TRBJ2-3, with no clear D. CDR3 length: 13 residues. With 7 bases removed from V and 2 bases from J, the gap between germline ends came to 10 bases. The germline V gene encodes CDR1 SNHLY and CDR2 FYNNEI.

For the CDR3, the DNA is TGTGCCAGCAGCTGGCGATCCGGGACTAGCTCCTACGAGCAGTACTTC. This gives the protein CASSWRSGTSSYEQYF. V usage is TRBV7-2 and J usage is TRBJ2-7, with 8 positions matching TRBD2. The trim removed 4 bases at V and 0 bases at J, leaving 8 bases unmatched. The CDR3 runs to 16 residues. Looked up from germline, CDR1 is SGHTA and CDR2 is FQGNSA. The entire variable domain, with the rest obtained from reference TRBV7-2 and TRBJ2-7, is as follows: GAGVSQSPSNKVTEKGKDVELRCDPISGHTALYWYRQSLGQGLEFLIYFQGNSAPDKSGLPSDRFSAERTGGSVSTLTIQRTQQEDSAVYLCASSWRSGTSSYEQYFGPGTRLTVT.

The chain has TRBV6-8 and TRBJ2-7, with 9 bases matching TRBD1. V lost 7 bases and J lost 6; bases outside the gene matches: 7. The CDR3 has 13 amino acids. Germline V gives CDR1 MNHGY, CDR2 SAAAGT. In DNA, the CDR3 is TGTGCCAGCAAGACGGACAGGGGAGGCGAGCAGTACTTC. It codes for CASKTDRGGEQYF.

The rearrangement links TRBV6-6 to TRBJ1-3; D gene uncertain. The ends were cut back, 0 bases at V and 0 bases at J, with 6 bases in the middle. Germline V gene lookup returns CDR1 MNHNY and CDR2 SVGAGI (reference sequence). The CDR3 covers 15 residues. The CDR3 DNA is TGTGCCAGCAGTTACTCGGCGAGCTCTGGAAACACCATATATTTT. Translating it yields CASSYSASSGNTIYF.